This entry concerns a single TCR beta chain. Its antigen is still unknown. It has no much larger one-base neighbor in the sample; base qualities were not kept. Enrolling through a virtual design, the prospective study's participants ranged in age from roughly 18 to 95 years and lived across roughly 23 United States geographic areas. Cohort assignment in the prospective study relied on participant-reported clinical history from a screening survey and a study questionnaire. For ImmuneRACE Cohort 3, a participant was defined as recovered based on two consecutive negative NP/OP PCR tests, clearance by a healthcare professional, or resolution of symptoms. Mobile phlebotomists in the prospective study collected whole blood, serum and a nasopharyngeal or oropharyngeal swab from every participant. Additional blood draws and questionnaires over an approximately 2-month period could optionally be provided by prospective study participants. Blood samples from the prospective study were shipped frozen or at room temperature prior to DNA extraction.

The sample belongs to a study of blood T cell repertoires in COVID-19 (TCRdb year 2020). Describing the broader study: Samples covering the acute and convalescent phases of COVID-19 were provided by collaborators in the United States, Italy and Spain. The prospective study material was composed of cDNA or gDNA derived from T cells, B-cell-depleted T cells, or PBMCs. Subjects who had been exposed to COVID-19, were actively infected with it, or had recovered from it provided the deeply sampled blood TCRbeta repertoires that made up the dataset. The repertoires were released in a freely available public database meant as a resource for research on the immune response to SARS-CoV-2. The samples were drawn from the first 160 participants of the ongoing ImmuneRACE study and from 1,254 subjects provided by 6 global collaborators. The sample metadata nearly always contained a de-identified subject ID, COVID-19 status, age in years and sex. Where HLA class I and class II types were available, the types were taken from metadata supplied by the sample provider, not from assay-based typing.

The immunoSEQ Assay, a bias-controlled multiplex PCR, was used to amplify TCRbeta CDR3 regions from genomic DNA. The authors' pipeline ran thus. Within the assay, amplification of reference gene primers was used to estimate how many nucleated cells each sample contained. To quantify the absolute abundance of each unique TCRbeta CDR3 rearrangement, sequence reads were collapsed and filtered. Productive Simpson clonality was computed per sample as the square root of Simpson's diversity index over productive rearrangements. TCRdb mirrors the immuneACCESS table, restricted to in-frame sequences. Some clones are absent from its copies; in checked studies, under half trace to an unresolved V gene, and the reason for the others is unknown. The V and J calls and clone size come from that table; D and trimming were worked out from the DNA. The sample data list over 150,000 clones, and approximately 85% of these were observed just once. Around 6.2% of the sample rests with the top ten.

The paper as a whole reports these results and caveats: The quantity of clinical and demographic metadata differed by source and by participant and was supplied without curation.

The CDR3, cysteine through phenylalanine, is 15 amino acids long. The only DNA kept is the CDR3, 45 bases in frame from the first base. CDR1 and CDR2 were assigned from the germline V gene as MDHEN and SYDVKM. At the junction V is shortened by 6 bases and J by 2 bases, with 13 bases in between. The sample consisted of PBMCs or T cells enriched from blood (not recorded which). Recombination connected TRBV28 to TRBJ2-2; a tentative D match to TRBD1 spans 6 bases. This TCR derives from a man aged 40-49 years who had recovered from COVID-19. CDR3 loop: CASRYSQGNTGELFF. The nucleotide sequence reads as follows: TGTGCCAGCAGGTACTCACAGGGAAACACCGGGGAGCTGTTTTTT.